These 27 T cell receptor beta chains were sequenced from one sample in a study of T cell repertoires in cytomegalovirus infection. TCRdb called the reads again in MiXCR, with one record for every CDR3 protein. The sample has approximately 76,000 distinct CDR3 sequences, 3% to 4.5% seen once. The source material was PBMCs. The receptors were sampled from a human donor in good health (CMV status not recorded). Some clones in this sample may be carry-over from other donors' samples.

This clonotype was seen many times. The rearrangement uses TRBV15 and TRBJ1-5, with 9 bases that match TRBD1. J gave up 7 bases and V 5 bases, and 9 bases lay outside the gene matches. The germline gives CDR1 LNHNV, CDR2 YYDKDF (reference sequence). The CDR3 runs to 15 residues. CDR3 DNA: TGTGCCACCAGCGACGGACAGGGGACTCACCAGCCCCAGCATTTT. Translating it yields CATSDGQGTHQPQHF.

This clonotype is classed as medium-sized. CDR3 in amino acids: CASSLGSSEGVMNTEAFF. CDR3 DNA: TGTGCCAGCAGCTTAGGCTCGAGTGAAGGAGTGATGAACACTGAAGCTTTCTTT. The chain links TRBV7-6 to TRBJ1-1; D remains ambiguous. The CDR3 loop spans 18 amino acids. The ends were cut back, 1 base at V and 0 bases at J, with 18 bases in the middle. Germline CDR1 is SGHVS and CDR2 is FNYEAQ.

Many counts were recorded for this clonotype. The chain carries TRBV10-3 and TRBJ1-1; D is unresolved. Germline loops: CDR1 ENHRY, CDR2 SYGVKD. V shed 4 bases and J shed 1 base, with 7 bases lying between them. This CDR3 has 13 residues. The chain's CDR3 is CAISGERNTEAFF. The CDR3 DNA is TGTGCCATCAGTGGGGAAAGGAACACTGAAGCTTTCTTT.

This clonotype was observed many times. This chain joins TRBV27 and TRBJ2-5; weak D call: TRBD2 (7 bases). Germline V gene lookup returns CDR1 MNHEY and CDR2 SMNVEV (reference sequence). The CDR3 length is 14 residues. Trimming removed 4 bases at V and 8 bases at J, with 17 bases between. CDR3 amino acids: CASSSLDGGTTQYF. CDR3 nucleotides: TGTGCCAGCAGTTCCCTGGACGGGGGGACAACCCAGTACTTC.

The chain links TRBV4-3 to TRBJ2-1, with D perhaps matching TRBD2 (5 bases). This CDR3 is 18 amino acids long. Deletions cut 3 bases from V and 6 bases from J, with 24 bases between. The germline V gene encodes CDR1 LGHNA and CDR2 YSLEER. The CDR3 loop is CASSQDLAEGLLSNEQFF. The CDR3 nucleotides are TGCGCCAGCAGCCAGGACCTAGCTGAGGGCCTTCTAAGCAATGAGCAGTTCTTC.

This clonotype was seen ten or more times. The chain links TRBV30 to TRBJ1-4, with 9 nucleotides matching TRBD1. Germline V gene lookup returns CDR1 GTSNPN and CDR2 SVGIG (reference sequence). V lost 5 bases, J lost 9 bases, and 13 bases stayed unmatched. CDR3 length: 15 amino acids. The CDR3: CAWGNAGTGRKKLFF. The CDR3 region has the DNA TGTGCCTGGGGGAATGCCGGGACAGGGAGAAAAAAACTGTTTTTT.

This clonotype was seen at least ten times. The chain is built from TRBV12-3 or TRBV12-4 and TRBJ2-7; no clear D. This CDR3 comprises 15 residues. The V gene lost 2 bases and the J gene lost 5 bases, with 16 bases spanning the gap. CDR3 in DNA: TGTGCCAGCAGTTTAAGGGCCCAACCGGCCAACGAGCAGTACTTC. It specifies CASSLRAQPANEQYF.

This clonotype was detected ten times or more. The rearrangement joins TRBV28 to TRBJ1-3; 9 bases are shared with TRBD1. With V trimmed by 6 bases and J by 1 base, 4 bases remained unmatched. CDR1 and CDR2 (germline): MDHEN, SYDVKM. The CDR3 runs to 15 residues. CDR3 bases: TGTGCCAGCAGGGAACAGGGGGCTTCTGGAAACACCATATATTTT. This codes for CASREQGASGNTIYF.

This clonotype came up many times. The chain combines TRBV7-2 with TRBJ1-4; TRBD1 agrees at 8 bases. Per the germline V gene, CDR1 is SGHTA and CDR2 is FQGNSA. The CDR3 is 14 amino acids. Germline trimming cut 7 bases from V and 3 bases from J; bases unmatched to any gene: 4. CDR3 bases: TGTGCCAGCACCCAGACAGGGGCTAATGAAAAACTGTTTTTT. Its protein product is CASTQTGANEKLFF. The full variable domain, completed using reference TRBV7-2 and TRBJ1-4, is GAGVSQSPSNKVTEKGKDVELRCDPISGHTALYWYRQSLGQGLEFLIYFQGNSAPDKSGLPSDRFSAERTGGSVSTLTIQRTQQEDSAVYLCASTQTGANEKLFFGSGTQLSVL.

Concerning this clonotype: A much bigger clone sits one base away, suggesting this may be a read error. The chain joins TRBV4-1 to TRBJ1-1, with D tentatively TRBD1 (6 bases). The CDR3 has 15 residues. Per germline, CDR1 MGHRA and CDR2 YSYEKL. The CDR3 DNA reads TGCGCCAGCGGCCAGGCTAGACAGGCGAACACTGAAGCTTTCTTT. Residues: CASGQARQANTEAFF.

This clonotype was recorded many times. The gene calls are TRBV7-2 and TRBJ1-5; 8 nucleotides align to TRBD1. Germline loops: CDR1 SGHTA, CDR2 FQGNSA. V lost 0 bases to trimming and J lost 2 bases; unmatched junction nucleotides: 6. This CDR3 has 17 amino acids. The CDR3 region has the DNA TGTGCCAGCAGCTTAGCCCCCGCGACAGGGGGCAATCAGCCCCAGCATTTT. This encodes CASSLAPATGGNQPQHF.

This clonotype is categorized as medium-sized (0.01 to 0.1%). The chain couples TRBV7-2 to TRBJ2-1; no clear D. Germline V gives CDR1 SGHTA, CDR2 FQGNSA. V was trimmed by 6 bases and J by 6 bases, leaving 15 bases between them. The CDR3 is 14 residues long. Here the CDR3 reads CASSHLDVPNEQFF. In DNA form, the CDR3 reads TGTGCCAGCAGTCATTTGGACGTCCCCAATGAGCAGTTCTTC.

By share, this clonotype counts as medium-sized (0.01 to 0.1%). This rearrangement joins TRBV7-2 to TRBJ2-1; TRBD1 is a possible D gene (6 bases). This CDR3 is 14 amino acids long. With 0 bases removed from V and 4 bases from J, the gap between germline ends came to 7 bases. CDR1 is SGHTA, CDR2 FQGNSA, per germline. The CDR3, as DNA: TGTGCCAGCAGCTTAGCGCAGGGGTACAATGAGCAGTTCTTC. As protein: CASSLAQGYNEQFF.

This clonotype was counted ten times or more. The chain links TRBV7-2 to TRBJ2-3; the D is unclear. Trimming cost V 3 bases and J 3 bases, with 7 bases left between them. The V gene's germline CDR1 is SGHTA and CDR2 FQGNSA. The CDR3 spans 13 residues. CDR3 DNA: TGTGCCAGCAGCTTTACGTGGACAGATACGCAGTATTTT. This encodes CASSFTWTDTQYF. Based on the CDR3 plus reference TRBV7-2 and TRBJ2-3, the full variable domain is GAGVSQSPSNKVTEKGKDVELRCDPISGHTALYWYRQSLGQGLEFLIYFQGNSAPDKSGLPSDRFSAERTGGSVSTLTIQRTQQEDSAVYLCASSFTWTDTQYFGPGTRLTVL.

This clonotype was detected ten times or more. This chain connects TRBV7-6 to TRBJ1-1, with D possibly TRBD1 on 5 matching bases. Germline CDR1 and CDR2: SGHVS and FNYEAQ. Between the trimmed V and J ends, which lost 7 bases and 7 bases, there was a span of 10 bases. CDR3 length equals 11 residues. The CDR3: CASTLDSEAFF. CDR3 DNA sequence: TGTGCCAGCACCCTCGACAGTGAAGCTTTCTTT.

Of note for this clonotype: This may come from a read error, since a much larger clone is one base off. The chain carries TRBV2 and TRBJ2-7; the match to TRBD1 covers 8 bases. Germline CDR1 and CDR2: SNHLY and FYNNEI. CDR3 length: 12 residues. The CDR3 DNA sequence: TGTGCCAGCTCTGGACAGGGCCACGAGCTGTACTTC. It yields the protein CASSGQGHELYF. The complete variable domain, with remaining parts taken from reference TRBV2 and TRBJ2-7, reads EPEVTQTPSHQVTQMGQEVILRCVPISNHLYFYWYRQILGQKVEFLVSFYNNEISEKSEIFDDQFSVERPDGSNFTLKIRSTKLEDSAMYFCASSGQGHELYFGPGTRLTVT.

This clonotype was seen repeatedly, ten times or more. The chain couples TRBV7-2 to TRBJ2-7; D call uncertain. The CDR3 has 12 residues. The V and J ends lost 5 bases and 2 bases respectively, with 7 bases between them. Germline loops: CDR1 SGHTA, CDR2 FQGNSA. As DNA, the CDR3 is TGTGCCAGCAGCCTCACCCCCTACGAGCAGTACTTC. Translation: CASSLTPYEQYF.

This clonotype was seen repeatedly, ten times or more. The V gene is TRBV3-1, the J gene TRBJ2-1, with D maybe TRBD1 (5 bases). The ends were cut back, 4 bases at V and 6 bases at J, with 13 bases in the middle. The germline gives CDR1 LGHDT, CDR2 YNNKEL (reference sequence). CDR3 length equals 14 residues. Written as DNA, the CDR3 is TGTGCCAGCAGCCCGATTCGGACATCCAATGAGCAGTTCTTC. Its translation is CASSPIRTSNEQFF.

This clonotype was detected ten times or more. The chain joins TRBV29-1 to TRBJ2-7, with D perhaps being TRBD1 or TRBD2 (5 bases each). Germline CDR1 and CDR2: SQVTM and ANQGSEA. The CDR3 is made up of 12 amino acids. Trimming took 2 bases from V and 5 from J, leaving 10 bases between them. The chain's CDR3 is CSVELGTHEQYF. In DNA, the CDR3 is TGCAGCGTTGAACTAGGGACCCACGAGCAGTACTTC.

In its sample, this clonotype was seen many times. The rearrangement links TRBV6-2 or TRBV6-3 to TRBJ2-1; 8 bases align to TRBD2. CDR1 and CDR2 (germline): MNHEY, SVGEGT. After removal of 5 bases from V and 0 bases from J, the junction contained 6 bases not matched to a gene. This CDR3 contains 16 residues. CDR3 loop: CASSQLSGGSYNEQFF. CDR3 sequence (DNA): TGTGCCAGCAGTCAGCTGAGCGGGGGCTCCTACAATGAGCAGTTCTTC.

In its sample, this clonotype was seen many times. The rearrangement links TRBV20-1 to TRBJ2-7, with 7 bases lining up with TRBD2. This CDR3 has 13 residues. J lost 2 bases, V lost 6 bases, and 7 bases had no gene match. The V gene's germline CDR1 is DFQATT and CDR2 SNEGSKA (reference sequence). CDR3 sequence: CSARAGETYEQYF. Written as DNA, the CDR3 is TGCAGTGCCAGGGCGGGGGAAACCTACGAGCAGTACTTC.

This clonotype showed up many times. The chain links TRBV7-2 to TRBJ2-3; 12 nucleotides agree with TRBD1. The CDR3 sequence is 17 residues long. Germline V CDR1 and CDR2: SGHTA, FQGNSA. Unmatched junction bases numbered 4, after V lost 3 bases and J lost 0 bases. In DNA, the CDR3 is TGTGCCAGCAGCTTGGGACAGGGGGCAATGAGCACAGATACGCAGTATTTT. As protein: CASSLGQGAMSTDTQYF.

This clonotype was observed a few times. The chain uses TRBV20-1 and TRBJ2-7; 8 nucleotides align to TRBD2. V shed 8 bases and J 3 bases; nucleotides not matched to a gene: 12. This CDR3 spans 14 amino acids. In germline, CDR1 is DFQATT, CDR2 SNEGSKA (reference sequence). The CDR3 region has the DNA TGCAGTATTTCTCCGGGGGGGGATCGCTACGAGCAGTACTTC. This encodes CSISPGGDRYEQYF.

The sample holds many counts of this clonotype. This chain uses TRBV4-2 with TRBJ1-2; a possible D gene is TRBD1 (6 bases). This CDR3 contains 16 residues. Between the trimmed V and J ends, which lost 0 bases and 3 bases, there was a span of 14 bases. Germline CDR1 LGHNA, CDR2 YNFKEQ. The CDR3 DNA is TGTGCCAGCAGCCAAGAATACAGGGCTGACCACTATGGCTACACCTTC. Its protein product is CASSQEYRADHYGYTF.

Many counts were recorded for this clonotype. CDR3 in amino acids: CASSQGLRLDETQYF. The CDR3 nucleotides read TGTGCCAGCAGCCAGGGACTAAGGTTGGACGAGACCCAGTACTTC. The chain recombines TRBV7-2 with TRBJ2-5; the match to TRBD2 covers 7 bases. The CDR3 is 15 amino acids. Germline lookup yields CDR1 SGHTA and CDR2 FQGNSA. Trimming took 5 bases from V and 5 from J; bases not matched to a gene: 11.

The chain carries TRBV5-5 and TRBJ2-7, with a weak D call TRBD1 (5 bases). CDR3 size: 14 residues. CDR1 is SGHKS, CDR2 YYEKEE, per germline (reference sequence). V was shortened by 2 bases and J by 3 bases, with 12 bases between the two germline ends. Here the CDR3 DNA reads TGTGCCAGCAGCTTTGGACATTCGTTCTACGAGCAGTACTTC. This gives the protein CASSFGHSFYEQYF.

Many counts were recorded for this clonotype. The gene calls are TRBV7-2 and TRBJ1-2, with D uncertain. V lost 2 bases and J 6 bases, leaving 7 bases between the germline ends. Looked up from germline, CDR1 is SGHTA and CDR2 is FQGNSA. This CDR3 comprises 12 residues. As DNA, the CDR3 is TGTGCCAGCAGCTTAAGGGTTCATGGCTACACCTTC. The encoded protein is CASSLRVHGYTF.